The clone carrying this T cell receptor beta chain has just one count. The data were taken from a study of control samples from healthy donors and cancer patients. Here immunoSEQ multiplex PCR was the method, and the copy in TCRdb shows in-frame clones only, minus some. This table holds about 59,000 clones, 87% found once. Germline CDR1 is SGHRS and CDR2 is YFSETQ. This CDR3 is 15 amino acids long. The V and J ends lost 4 bases and 5 bases respectively, with 13 bases between them. The rearrangement uses TRBV5-1 and TRBJ1-6; D is ambiguous. The sample was PBMCs. This TCR derives from a woman aged 55-69 years with lung cancer. CDR3 in DNA: TGCGCCAGCAGCCCTGGAGGACGGAATAATTCACCCCTCCACTTT. Translated, it gives CASSPGGRNNSPLHF.